The sequence of this T cell receptor (beta chain) was determined in a study of cytomegalovirus exposure and HLA in healthy donors. Trimming left V 0 bases short and J 4 bases short, with 16 bases between. Germline assignment: CDR1 SGHTS and CDR2 YDEGEE. The CDR3 consists of 16 residues. The PCR ran on 60 Vbeta and 13 Jbeta primers. Generated by immunoSEQ multiplex PCR, the TCRdb table keeps only in-frame clones and is missing some. The data show 150,000 to 200,000 clones, about 78% seen once. The TCR comes from a man in his forties in good health and CMV-seronegative. V usage is TRBV5-8 and J usage is TRBJ1-2, with D uncertain. Sequencing was done on a sample of PBMCs. In DNA form, the CDR3 reads TGTGCCAGCAGCTTGGAGTCGGAGGGTCGGGTCTATGGCTACACCTTC. As protein: CASSLESEGRVYGYTF. The complete variable domain, with remaining parts taken from reference TRBV5-8 and TRBJ1-2, reads EAGVTQSPTHLIKTRGQQATLRCSPISGHTSVYWYQQALGLGLQFLLWYDEGEERNRGNFPPRFSGRQFPNYSSELNVNALELEDSALYLCASSLESEGRVYGYTFGSGTRLTVV.